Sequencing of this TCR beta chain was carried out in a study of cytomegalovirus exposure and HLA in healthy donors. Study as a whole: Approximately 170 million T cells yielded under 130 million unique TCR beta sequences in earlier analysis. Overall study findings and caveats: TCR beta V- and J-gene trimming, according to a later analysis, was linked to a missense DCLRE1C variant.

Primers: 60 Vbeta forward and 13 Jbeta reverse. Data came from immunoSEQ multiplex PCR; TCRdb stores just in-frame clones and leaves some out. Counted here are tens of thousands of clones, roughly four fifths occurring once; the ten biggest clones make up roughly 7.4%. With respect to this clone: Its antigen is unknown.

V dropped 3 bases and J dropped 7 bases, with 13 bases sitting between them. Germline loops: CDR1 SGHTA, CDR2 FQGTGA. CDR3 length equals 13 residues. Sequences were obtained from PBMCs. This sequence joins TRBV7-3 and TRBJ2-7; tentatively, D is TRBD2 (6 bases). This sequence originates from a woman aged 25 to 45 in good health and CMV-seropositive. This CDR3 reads CASSFGTGGEQYF. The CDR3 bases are TGTGCCAGCAGCTTCGGGACTGGCGGAGAGCAGTACTTC.